This is a list of T cell receptor beta chains from one sample in a study of early T cells in non-severe SARS-CoV-2 infection. One entry per CDR3 protein, called by TCRdb with MiXCR from the 5' RACE reads. There are roughly 51,000 distinct CDR3 sequences in the sample; more than 5.5% occur only once, and about 3% lies in the top ten. This sample comprised whole blood, obtained at baseline. The receptors come from an adult who was a healthcare worker with PCR-confirmed SARS-CoV-2 infection or an uninfected control (not recorded which). Both conserved end residues are part of each CDR3. The order of the fields is D gene, clone size, V gene, J gene, CDR3 protein, CDR3 DNA. D genes are given only for firm matches. For some rows the clone size is stated as once, few or many, or as a class when expanded; others skip it.

>.|few|TRBV7-9|TRBJ2-6
CASSYRDPRSGANVLTF
TGTGCCAGCAGCTACCGGGACCCACGCTCTGGGGCCAACGTCCTGACTTTC
>TRBD1|.|TRBV20-1|TRBJ1-5
CSARDSRGQRQPQHF
TGCAGTGCTAGAGATTCCAGGGGGCAACGGCAGCCCCAGCATTTT
>TRBD2|.|TRBV29-1|TRBJ2-5
CSVRLAGNPSDF
TGCAGCGTCAGACTAGCGGGGAACCCGTCGGACTTC
>.|.|TRBV6-2/TRBV6-3|TRBJ2-2
CASSVTGVAGELFF
TGTGCCAGCAGTGTTACAGGTGTCGCCGGGGAGCTGTTTTTT
>.|few|TRBV12-3/TRBV12-4|TRBJ2-3
CASNINTDTQYF
TGTGCCAGCAATATAAACACAGATACGCAGTATTTT
>TRBD2|many|TRBV19|TRBJ2-1
CASVSGGTYNEQFF
TGTGCCAGTGTTAGCGGGGGGACCTACAATGAGCAGTTCTTC
>.|many|TRBV6-1|TRBJ2-5
CASRRPSPETQYF
TGTGCCAGCCGGAGACCTAGCCCCGAGACCCAGTACTTC
>.|many|TRBV4-2|TRBJ2-1
CASSQDRLNEQFF
TGTGCCAGCAGCCAAGATAGGTTGAATGAGCAGTTCTTC
>.|many|TRBV19|TRBJ2-1
CASSINPNSYNEQFF
TGTGCCAGTAGTATAAACCCAAACTCCTACAATGAGCAGTTCTTC
>.|many|TRBV4-2|TRBJ1-2
CASSPAAGTLYGYTF
TGTGCCAGCAGCCCTGCAGCGGGGACTCTCTATGGCTACACCTTC
>.|few|TRBV5-1|TRBJ1-5
CASSLVPDQPQHF
TGCGCCAGCAGCTTGGTTCCCGATCAGCCCCAGCATTTT
>.|many|TRBV20-1|TRBJ2-7
CSAKTNSYEQYF
TGCAGTGCTAAGACCAACTCCTACGAGCAGTACTTC
>TRBD2|.|TRBV6-2/TRBV6-3|TRBJ2-7
CASSPGRSGTSYEQYF
TGTGCCAGCAGTCCCGGGCGTAGCGGGACCTCCTACGAGCAGTACTTC
>.|many|TRBV7-2|TRBJ2-4
CASSLAASLAKNIQYF
TGTGCCAGCAGCTTAGCCGCCTCCTTAGCCAAAAACATTCAGTACTTC
>TRBD1|.|TRBV27|TRBJ2-1
CASSLAGQGADEQFF
TGTGCCAGCAGTTTAGCCGGACAGGGGGCGGATGAGCAGTTCTTC
>.|many|TRBV12-3/TRBV12-4|TRBJ2-5
CASTREDRLQKTQYF
TGTGCCAGCACCCGCGAGGACCGGCTCCAAAAGACCCAGTACTTC
>.|.|TRBV11-2|TRBJ2-4
CASIGGTDIQYF
TGTGCCAGCATTGGGGGTACGGACATTCAGTACTTC
>.|.|TRBV10-2|TRBJ2-3
CASSDMAGALTDTQYF
TGCGCCAGCAGTGACATGGCGGGGGCCCTCACAGATACGCAGTATTTT
>TRBD1|many|TRBV19|TRBJ2-7
CASKGALREQYF
TGTGCCAGTAAGGGGGCTTTGCGCGAGCAGTACTTC
>TRBD1|many|TRBV6-5|TRBJ1-6
CASSPPGGQGNSPLHF
TGTGCCAGCAGTCCCCCCGGGGGACAGGGCAATTCACCCCTCCACTTT
>TRBD2|.|TRBV7-7|TRBJ2-5
CASSFDSGGAEETQYF
TGTGCTAGCAGCTTCGATAGCGGGGGGGCAGAAGAGACCCAGTACTTC
>.|many|TRBV5-1|TRBJ2-7
CASSLAGTPREQYF
TGCGCCAGCAGCTTGGCAGGGACTCCGCGCGAGCAGTACTTC
>TRBD1|few|TRBV5-4|TRBJ1-1
CASSSSLGGTENTEAFF
TGTGCCAGCAGCTCATCCTTGGGGGGGACAGAGAACACTGAAGCTTTCTTT
>TRBD2|few|TRBV20-1|TRBJ2-5
CSARGFQAGGSETQYF
TGCAGTGCTAGAGGTTTCCAAGCGGGGGGATCGGAGACCCAGTACTTC
>.|many|TRBV20-1|TRBJ1-6
CSARPGVTYNSPLHF
TGCAGTGCCCGTCCAGGGGTAACCTATAATTCACCCCTCCACTTT
>.|many|TRBV20-1|TRBJ2-7
CSARDRRDFRSYEQYF
TGCAGTGCTAGAGATAGGAGGGACTTCCGCTCCTACGAGCAGTACTTC
>.|many|TRBV10-3|TRBJ2-7
CAISESGRTYEQYF
TGTGCCATCAGTGAGTCGGGCAGGACCTACGAGCAGTACTTC
>.|many|TRBV11-2|TRBJ2-1
CASSTFNEQFF
TGTGCCAGCAGCACCTTCAATGAGCAGTTCTTC
>.|many|TRBV15|TRBJ1-2
CATSVVRGGYGYTF
TGTGCCACCAGTGTTGTTAGGGGCGGCTATGGCTACACCTTC
>TRBD1|few|TRBV11-1|TRBJ2-7
CASSLPGTGTSEQYF
TGTGCCAGCAGCTTGCCCGGGACAGGAACCTCCGAGCAGTACTTC
>.|few|TRBV20-1|TRBJ2-5
CSASPGSQETQYF
TGCAGTGCTAGCCCCGGCTCTCAAGAGACCCAGTACTTC
>.|.|TRBV9|TRBJ1-3
CATPFRGLENTIYF
TGTGCCACCCCATTCCGGGGGCTTGAAAACACCATATATTTT